This TCR beta chain stems from a study of T cell responses to AZD1222 COVID-19 vaccine. Sequencing used immunoSEQ multiplex PCR; TCRdb keeps in-frame clones, though not all of them. Of over 120,000 clones detected, around 85% appear once; the ten largest clones hold roughly 8%. General study results and limits: No day 14 peak samples; only post-peak repertoires were characterized. Donor demographics were predominantly white British with a female majority; clonal diversity may be underestimated.

Per germline, CDR1 SGDLS and CDR2 YYNGEE. The CDR3 extends over 13 amino acids. With 6 bases removed from V and 4 bases from J, the gap between germline ends came to 13 bases. In regard to this clone: The target antigen is unknown.

The V and J genes are TRBV9 and TRBJ1-1, with D uncertain. The TCR was taken from an adult in good health. The source was peripheral blood, collected on day 0 of AZD1222 vaccination. CDR3 amino acids: CASNEGMSTEAFF. In DNA form, the CDR3 reads TGTGCCAGCAACGAGGGTATGAGCACTGAAGCTTTCTTT.